A single sample gave rise to the 31 T cell receptor beta chains below, sequenced in a study of blood T cell repertoires in COVID-19 (dated by TCRdb to 2018 to 2021). Preparation of the library involved the immunoSEQ multiplex PCR assay. TCRdb's version of the immuneACCESS table is confined to in-frame rearrangements and falls short of the full clone set. An unresolved V gene accounts for under half of the shortfall where checked; the remainder is of unknown origin. For this sample the table gives 200,000 to 250,000 clones, of which roughly 84% were detected only once. 2% to 2.5% of the sample is taken by the ten largest. The material sequenced was peripheral blood. These receptors were taken from a woman aged 60-70 years with acute or convalescent COVID-19.

The V and J genes are TRBV19 and TRBJ1-1; D not certain. V dropped 6 bases and J dropped 1 base, with 12 bases sitting between them. The germline V gene encodes CDR1 LNHDA and CDR2 SQIVND (reference sequence). This CDR3 region has 14 residues. CDR3 DNA sequence: TGTGCCAGTAGAGCCCCCCCCGGGAACACTGAAGCTTTCTTT. Translation: CASRAPPGNTEAFF.

The V call is TRBV7-2, the J call TRBJ2-5; 10 nucleotides agree with TRBD2. The CDR3 contains 16 residues. Trimming at V came to 5 bases and at J to 3 bases, leaving 9 bases not matched to a gene. Germline V gene data show CDR1 as SGHTA and CDR2 as FQGNSA. CDR3 in DNA: TGTGCCAGCAGCCCCCTAGCGGGGGTCTTAAAAGAGACCCAGTACTTC. Its protein is CASSPLAGVLKETQYF.

The rearrangement uses TRBV7-2 and TRBJ1-6; TRBD1 matches 8 bases. The CDR3 consists of 14 residues. V lost 5 bases and J lost 10; bases outside the gene matches: 7. CDR1 and CDR2 (germline): SGHTA, FQGNSA. The CDR3 region is CASSPGQVASPLHF. In nucleotides, the CDR3 is TGTGCCAGCAGCCCGGGACAGGTTGCCTCACCCCTCCACTTT.

The V and J genes are TRBV5-4 and TRBJ2-3, with D possibly TRBD1 on 5 matching bases. The CDR3 is 14 amino acids. Germline CDR1 is SGHNT and CDR2 is YYREEE (reference sequence). V dropped 1 base and J dropped 0 bases, with 6 bases sitting between them. CDR3 DNA: TGTGCCAGCAGCTTGTCAGGGAGCACAGATACGCAGTATTTT. It translates to CASSLSGSTDTQYF.

In its sample, this clone was seen a few times. The V call is TRBV3-1 (or the pseudogene TRBV3-2), the J call TRBJ1-4; no clear D gene. CDR1 and CDR2 (germline): LGHDT, YNNKEL (reference sequence). The length of the CDR3 is 14 residues. V was cut by 4 bases and J by 4 bases, with 10 bases left in between. DNA of the CDR3: TGTGCCAGCAGCCGGGAGGGCCGTAATGAAAAACTGTTTTTT. Its translation is CASSREGRNEKLFF.

This chain uses TRBV27 with TRBJ1-2, with unresolved D. The V gene lost 0 bases and the J gene lost 7 bases, with 12 bases spanning the gap. CDR3 size: 14 residues. From germline, CDR1 is MNHEY and CDR2 SMNVEV (reference sequence). CDR3 sequence: CASSLSSGGGGYTF. In DNA form, the CDR3 reads TGTGCCAGCAGTTTATCGTCCGGTGGTGGTGGCTACACCTTC.

This clone was counted only a few times. The chain employs TRBV6-2 or TRBV6-3 and TRBJ2-1; possibly TRBD2 for D (5 bases). Germline CDR1 and CDR2: MNHEY and SVGEGT. The CDR3 consists of 15 residues. Trimming left V 6 bases short and J 0 bases short, with 12 bases between. The CDR3 nucleotides are TGTGCCAGCAGCTTATCTGGGAGCTCCTACAATGAGCAGTTCTTC. It codes for CASSLSGSSYNEQFF.

The chain employs TRBV18 and TRBJ1-3, with 9 nucleotides matching TRBD1. The germline CDR1 and CDR2 sequences are KGHSH and LQKENI. Trimming cost V 3 bases and J 2 bases; bases outside gene matches: 5. The length of the CDR3 is 16 residues. This CDR3 is CASSPTGTGPGNTIYF. CDR3 DNA sequence: TGTGCCAGCTCACCCACCGGGACAGGGCCTGGAAACACCATATATTTT.

This chain uses TRBV28 with TRBJ1-6; possible D gene TRBD1, 6 bases. Trimming pared 2 bases from V and 15 bases from J, leaving 17 bases between. Germline assignment: CDR1 MDHEN and CDR2 SYDVKM. The CDR3 runs to 14 residues. The CDR3 reads CASSLGGGPVVLHF. The CDR3 coding sequence is TGTGCCAGCAGTTTAGGGGGGGGCCCCGTCGTCCTCCACTTT.

The chain uses TRBV30 and TRBJ1-2, with D perhaps matching TRBD1 (6 bases). CDR1 and CDR2 from the germline V gene are GTSNPN and SVGIG (reference sequence). V gave up 3 bases and J gave up 1 base, with 18 bases separating them. The CDR3 has 16 residues. DNA of the CDR3: TGTGCCTGGAGGGGCCGAAGACAGGCGTTTAACTATGGCTACACCTTC. Its translation is CAWRGRRQAFNYGYTF.

This chain links TRBV7-2 with TRBJ1-4, with 7 nucleotides matching TRBD1. The CDR3 has 17 amino acids. The germline CDR1 and CDR2 sequences are SGHTA and FQGNSA. V was clipped by 5 bases and J by 1 base; unmatched bases: 10. The CDR3 loop is CASSITGVGVTNEKLFF. The CDR3 DNA reads TGTGCCAGCAGCATAACAGGGGTGGGGGTAACTAATGAAAAACTGTTTTTT.

The chain employs TRBV5-4 and TRBJ1-5, with a possible D match to TRBD1 (6 bases). The V end lost 5 bases, the J end lost 4 bases, and 10 bases lay between the germline ends. The CDR3 consists of 13 residues. Germline assignment: CDR1 SGHNT and CDR2 YYREEE (reference sequence). CDR3 amino acids: CASSLDRNQPQHF. In DNA, the CDR3 is TGTGCCAGCAGTTTAGACAGGAATCAGCCCCAGCATTTT.

The genes are TRBV6-5 and TRBJ2-7, with 7 bases fitting TRBD2. Trimming at V came to 6 bases and at J to 9 bases, leaving 14 bases not matched to a gene. Germline loops: CDR1 MNHEY, CDR2 SVGAGI. The CDR3 extends over 14 amino acids. The CDR3, as DNA: TGTGCCAGCAGAACCCCGGGAGGACTTAATATGCAGTACTTC. Translating gives CASRTPGGLNMQYF.

The chain has TRBV7-6 and TRBJ2-1; D ambiguous. Germline V CDR1 and CDR2: SGHVS, FNYEAQ. The CDR3 length is 14 residues. Trimming stripped 5 bases from V and 9 bases from J, with 17 bases between. CDR3 sequence (DNA): TGTGCCAGCAGCCTAAAGGAGCTAAACGCTGAGCAGTTCTTC. Its translation is CASSLKELNAEQFF.

The chain links TRBV7-2 to TRBJ2-1, with D possibly TRBD2 on 5 matching bases. Germline values: CDR1 SGHTA, CDR2 FQGNSA. CDR3 length equals 16 residues. V lost 1 base to trimming and J lost 2 bases, with 12 bases between them. Here the CDR3 reads CASSLDSGTPYNEQFF. Written as DNA, the CDR3 is TGTGCCAGCAGCTTAGACAGCGGAACCCCCTACAATGAGCAGTTCTTC.

The chain has TRBV29-1 and TRBJ1-1; unclear D gene. The CDR3 consists of 11 residues. V shed 5 bases and J shed 6 bases, with 10 bases lying between them. Germline loops: CDR1 SQVTM, CDR2 ANQGSEA. Written as DNA, the CDR3 is TGCAGCGTTCGGGTCCCGGCTGAAGCTTTCTTT. Amino acid sequence: CSVRVPAEAFF. Full variable domain (remainder filled in from reference TRBV29-1 and TRBJ1-1): SAVISQKPSRDICQRGTSLTIQCQVDSQVTMMFWYRQQPGQSLTLIATANQGSEATYESGFVIDKFPISRPNLTFSTLTVSNMSPEDSSIYLCSVRVPAEAFFGQGTRLTVV.

The table lists this clone with a few counts. J is TRBJ2-5 and V is TRBV7-2; perhaps TRBD1 as D (6 bases). Germline V gene data show CDR1 as SGHTA and CDR2 as FQGNSA. The V and J ends lost 4 bases and 3 bases respectively, with 12 bases between them. This CDR3 comprises 14 residues. The CDR3 is CASSSLDRKETQYF. In DNA form, the CDR3 reads TGTGCCAGCAGCTCCTTGGACAGAAAAGAGACCCAGTACTTC.

The chain links TRBV7-2 to TRBJ1-4; D gene uncertain. CDR1 SGHTA and CDR2 FQGNSA come from the germline V gene. The CDR3 is made up of 14 amino acids. Trimming left V 5 bases short and J 2 bases short, with 9 bases between. The CDR3 region has the DNA TGTGCCAGCAGCGCATGGGCGACTAATGAAAAACTGTTTTTT. Protein product: CASSAWATNEKLFF.

The chain joins TRBV28 to TRBJ1-2, with a possible D match to TRBD1 (6 bases). Germline V gives CDR1 MDHEN, CDR2 SYDVKM. The CDR3 consists of 14 residues. V lost 7 bases and J lost 1, with 13 bases in between. The CDR3 reads CASTVTGGNYGYTF. For the CDR3, the DNA is TGTGCCAGCACCGTGACAGGAGGTAACTATGGCTACACCTTC.

This chain uses TRBV5-1 with TRBJ1-2; TRBD1 might be the D (5 bases). V lost 0 bases to trimming and J lost 4 bases, with 16 bases between them. The V gene's germline CDR1 is SGHRS and CDR2 YFSETQ. The CDR3 totals 16 residues. The CDR3 here is CASSLDPQGRPYGYTF. The CDR3 region has the DNA TGCGCCAGCAGCTTGGACCCCCAGGGAAGACCCTATGGCTACACCTTC.

The chain links TRBV5-6 to TRBJ1-6; tentative D call: TRBD1 (6 bases). The CDR3 spans 16 residues. Germline CDR1 and CDR2: SGHDT and YYEEEE. Deletions cut 4 bases from V and 4 bases from J, with 15 bases between. The CDR3 nucleotides read TGTGCCAGCAGCCCTGGGCAGGGGCGATATAATTCACCCCTCCACTTT. Encoded protein: CASSPGQGRYNSPLHF.

The J gene is TRBJ1-1, the V gene TRBV6-2 or TRBV6-3; D remains ambiguous. With 5 bases removed from V and 6 bases from J, the gap between germline ends came to 10 bases. This CDR3 spans 12 amino acids. Germline CDR1 reads MNHEY; CDR2 reads SVGEGT. The CDR3 region is CASSPLGAEAFF. The CDR3 DNA reads as TGTGCCAGCAGTCCCCTTGGAGCTGAAGCTTTCTTT.

The chain combines TRBV6-5 with TRBJ1-2; 7 nucleotides agree with TRBD1. Per germline, CDR1 MNHEY and CDR2 SVGAGI. The CDR3 loop spans 12 amino acids. With 6 bases clipped from V and 4 bases from J, the junction kept 2 bases outside the gene matches. The CDR3 protein is CASRDRPYGYTF. For the CDR3, the DNA is TGTGCCAGCAGGGACAGGCCCTATGGCTACACCTTC.

V usage is TRBV11-3 and J usage is TRBJ1-2; D remains ambiguous. The V and J ends lost 11 bases and 2 bases respectively, with 15 bases between them. Germline CDR1 reads SGHNT; CDR2 reads YENEEA. The CDR3 spans 13 residues. CDR3: CAGGRGRNYGYTF. CDR3 nucleotides: TGTGCCGGAGGTCGGGGTAGGAACTATGGCTACACCTTC.

Written as DNA, the CDR3 is TGTGCCAGCAGCGCTAGTCCCACCGGGGAGCTGTTTTTT. Translated: CASSASPTGELFF. The chain carries TRBV3-1 (or the pseudogene TRBV3-2) and TRBJ2-2; D remains unclear. Germline loops: CDR1 LGHDT, CDR2 YNNKEL (reference sequence). The germline V and J ends were trimmed by 5 bases and 4 bases, with 8 bases remaining between them. CDR3 length: 13 amino acids.

This clone showed up just once. The rearrangement joins TRBV5-8 to TRBJ1-5, with D uncertain. The germline gives CDR1 SGHTS, CDR2 YDEGEE. The CDR3 has 15 amino acids. The germline V and J ends were trimmed by 3 bases and 1 base, with 11 bases remaining between them. Written as DNA, the CDR3 is TGTGCCAGCAGCTCCTTTCGGAGGAGCAATCAGCCCCAGCATTTT. It is translated as CASSSFRRSNQPQHF.

The chain links TRBV6-5 to TRBJ2-1; 8 bases are shared with TRBD1. Germline assignment: CDR1 MNHEY and CDR2 SVGAGI. The CDR3 extends over 13 amino acids. J lost 5 bases, V lost 4 bases, and 1 base had no gene match. CDR3 residues: CASSWTGNNEQFF. CDR3 DNA: TGTGCCAGCAGTTGGACAGGGAACAATGAGCAGTTCTTC.

The chain is built from TRBV7-6 and TRBJ2-2, with 7 bases matching TRBD1. CDR3 length: 15 residues. The J segment lost 2 bases and the V segment lost 6 bases, leaving 6 bases of the junction unmatched. The germline gives CDR1 SGHVS, CDR2 FNYEAQ. CDR3 protein: CASRQGQANTGELFF. The CDR3 region has the DNA TGTGCCAGCAGACAAGGACAGGCAAACACCGGGGAGCTGTTTTTT.

The rearrangement joins TRBV28 to TRBJ2-3, with D possibly matching TRBD1 (6 bases). The CDR3 is 14 residues long. Looked up from germline, CDR1 is MDHEN and CDR2 is SYDVKM. V lost 6 bases and J 0 bases, leaving 10 bases between the germline ends. CDR3 sequence reads: CASRTGFSTDTQYF. CDR3 nucleotides: TGTGCCAGCAGGACAGGCTTTAGCACAGATACGCAGTATTTT.

The CDR3: CASSGTGAGEQYF. CDR3 sequence (DNA): TGTGCCAGCAGCGGGACAGGGGCGGGCGAGCAGTACTTC. The V and J genes are TRBV5-5 and TRBJ2-7, with TRBD1 matching over 10 bases. V lost 4 bases to trimming and J lost 6 bases; unmatched junction nucleotides: 4. Germline V gene lookup returns CDR1 SGHKS and CDR2 YYEKEE (reference sequence). The CDR3 is made up of 13 amino acids. Drawing the rest from reference TRBV5-5 and TRBJ2-7, the complete variable domain is DAGVTQSPTHLIKTRGQQVTLRCSPISGHKSVSWYQQVLGQGPQFIFQYYEKEERGRGNFPDRFSARQFPNYSSELNVNALLLGDSALYLCASSGTGAGEQYFGPGTRLTVT.

The chain uses TRBV11-2 and TRBJ2-1; D is undetermined. The CDR3 loop spans 14 amino acids. Germline loops: CDR1 SGHAT, CDR2 FQNNGV. V lost 0 bases, J lost 3 bases, and 6 bases lay in between. The CDR3 DNA is TGTGCCAGCAGCTTAGAAACCAGCTACAATGAGCAGTTCTTC. This gives the protein CASSLETSYNEQFF. Filled out from reference TRBV11-2 and TRBJ2-1, the complete variable domain reads EAGVAQSPRYKIIEKRQSVAFWCNPISGHATLYWYQQILGQGPKLLIQFQNNGVVDDSQLPKDRFSAERLKGVDSTLKIQPAKLEDSAVYLCASSLETSYNEQFFGPGTRLTVL.